Sequencing of this T cell receptor beta chain was carried out in a study of blood T cells in healthy people across ages (dated by TCRdb to between 2014 and 2017). About the full investigation: In model experiments, roughly one uniquely barcoded TCR beta cDNA molecule per two T cells was captured by template switching. To avoid experimental bias, donors of different ages were spread randomly across the sequencing lanes. The donors were split into four age groups: young (average approximately 16 years), middle-aged (roughly 39), aged (roughly 60) and long-lived (roughly 80). Using the same blood draw, the study looked at two additional independent replicas of 1 million unique cDNA reads for two donors, one aged 18 to 30 and the other aged 80 or older. The study measured age-related changes in TCR beta repertoire diversity using deep sequencing normalized with unique cDNA molecular identifiers. Overall results and qualifications from the work: Compared with the aged group, the long-lived group had more naive CD4+ T cells, fewer expanded clones and increased TCR diversity, a pattern suggesting age selection. Estimates of total diversity from one million sequenced T cells were regarded as lower bounds and underestimates. A strong correlation was found between observed TCR beta diversity and the percentage of naive T cells measured by flow cytometry. Donor CMV infection status was unknown, potentially confounding age-related changes in expanded clonotypes. As age increased, observed TCR beta diversity per million T cells dropped in a roughly linear way, and a significant reduction was already evident by age 40. Since profiling was done on bulk unsorted PBMCs, naive and antigen-experienced compartments could not be conclusively compared.

Systemically healthy Caucasian individuals from Russia, some 40 in total and aged about 6 to 90 years, were included as donors. Ten milliliters of peripheral blood were drawn from each donor into EDTA-treated Vacutainer tubes. Ficoll-Paque density-gradient centrifugation was used to isolate PBMCs, with at least 7 million per sample. Total RNA, at least 6 micrograms per sample, was extracted from PBMCs with Trizol reagent. The percentages of naive CD45RAhigh/CD27high T cells were determined by flow cytometry on a PBMC aliquot from every donor. Trimming costs V 4 bases and J 10 bases, and their ends lie 23 bases apart. The CDR3 starts with the cysteine, ends with the phenylalanine, and has 16 residues. The read is trimmed to its CDR3 DNA, 48 bases read in frame from base 1. From the germline V gene, CDR1 is SGHRS and CDR2 is YFSETQ. The receptor library was made with 5' RACE. This sample was sequenced with an Illumina HiSeq 2500. A second PCR of roughly 7 to 11 cycles was run with a J-beta primer mix and a sample-barcoded 5' primer. A unique molecular identifier was introduced onto each TCR beta cDNA molecule by a template-switch 5' adaptor carrying 12 random nucleotides. Each sample yielded at least 2.5 million CDR3-containing paired-end reads. All of the RNA was converted into first-strand cDNA using the Mint cDNA synthesis kit, with a TRBC-specific oligonucleotide serving as the primer. All cDNA was treated with uracil-DNA glycosylase and then went through a first 18-cycle PCR with the universal primers M1SS and BC2_uni_R. The published analysis was carried out like this. Each sample was normalized by randomly selecting 1 million high-quality reads, each carrying a distinct molecular identifier. Reads with shared molecular identifiers were discarded instead of being binned into consensus sequences. CDR3 identification, clonotype clustering and error correction used MiTCR with a Q25 quality threshold and the strictest error-elimination algorithm. A nonparametric unseen species model with Euler transformation was used to estimate a lower bound on total TCR beta diversity. In TCRdb, the public reads were trimmed at Q25 with fastp and aligned with MiXCR, with productive beta chains retained. Records with the same CDR3 protein are collapsed into one entry carrying the most frequent genes and DNA. These V and J calls are TCRdb output, not the study's own analysis. The sample table lists about 1.4 million distinct CDR3 sequences, approximately 63% of them with a count of one. Approximately 7% of the sample goes to the ten largest clones.

In the case of this clonotype: Its antigen has not been determined. Within one base of it there is no much larger clone, and no base qualities were kept.

The TCR sequence derives from a man aged 18 to 30 in good health. The sequencing sample was made of blood. Recombination joined TRBV5-1 with TRBJ2-2; the D assignment is uncertain and may be TRBD1 or TRBD2, with 5 bases supporting each. CDR3 reads: CASSPHRDGARVELFF. The nucleotides are TGCGCCAGCAGCCCCCACCGGGACGGGGCCAGAGTGGAGCTGTTTTTT.